This T cell receptor (beta chain) originates from a study of T cell repertoires in cytomegalovirus infection. Per germline, CDR1 SGHAT and CDR2 FQNNGV. The CDR3 has 13 residues. TCRdb reprocessed the reads via MiXCR and lists one record per CDR3 protein. Among 160,000 or so distinct CDR3 sequences listed, roughly 18% were seen once. Concerning this clonotype: An end of the junction differs from the germline gene, which may be a read error.

The TCR was taken from a human donor in good health (CMV status not recorded). Some clones in this sample may be carry-over from other donors' samples. Source material: CD8+ T cells from PBMCs. The rearrangement uses TRBV11-2 and TRBJ1-1; weak D call: TRBD1 (5 bases). CDR3 protein: CASSLGGNTEVFF. CDR3 nucleotides: TGTGCCAGCAGCTTAGGGGGGAACACTGAAGTTTTCTTT.